The next 3 T cell receptor beta chains were all read from a single sample in a study of shared T cell receptors in the human thymus. Sequencing was performed with immunoSEQ multiplex PCR; in TCRdb, only in-frame clones are kept and a portion is missing. The data contain about 380,000 clones, 95% of them singletons. Sequencing input: thymocytes. The receptors here all came from a human donor.

This chain uses TRBV29-1 with TRBJ1-2; D call uncertain. CDR3 length equals 12 residues. Germline V gene data show CDR1 as SQVTM and CDR2 as ANQGSEA. V was clipped by 5 bases and J by 5 bases, with 12 bases between them. CDR3 sequence (DNA): TGCAGCGTTCCTTACTCAGGATATGGCTACACCTTC. Its protein is CSVPYSGYGYTF.

The rearrangement links TRBV5-1 to TRBJ2-6; tentative D call: TRBD2 (7 bases). The germline V gene has CDR1 SGHRS and CDR2 YFSETQ. The length of the CDR3 is 16 residues. V was trimmed by 1 base and J by 2 bases, leaving 10 bases between them. The CDR3 DNA is TGCGCCAGCAGCTTGATGGGGGGGCCTGGGGCCAACGTCCTGACTTTC. Residues: CASSLMGGPGANVLTF.

V usage is TRBV5-1 and J usage is TRBJ2-7; 9 bases line up with TRBD2. The CDR3 contains 17 residues. Germline lookup yields CDR1 SGHRS and CDR2 YFSETQ. V was clipped by 2 bases and J by 2 bases; unmatched bases: 11. CDR3 amino acids: CASSLGYNSGGTYEQYF. The CDR3 DNA sequence: TGCGCCAGCAGCTTAGGATATAATAGCGGGGGAACCTACGAGCAGTACTTC.